This T cell receptor beta chain came from a study of T cell clonotyping in hematopoietic cell transplantation. Study-wide results and limits: CD4 and CD8 repertoire contributions could not be separated without sorting. Broader posttransplant TCR repertoire diversity was predicted by graft donor and pretransplant recipient Inverse Simpson Index values.

CDR1 and CDR2 from the germline V gene are SGHVS and FNYEAQ. The V segment lost 0 bases and the J segment 8 bases; nucleotides outside the gene matches: 15. This CDR3 contains 17 residues. Data came from immunoSEQ multiplex PCR; TCRdb stores just in-frame clones and leaves some out. The table lists 15,000 or so clones, approximately 85% of them singletons. Remarks on this clone: Its antigen is as yet unknown.

Specimen: peripheral blood mononuclear cells. This clonotype was obtained from a woman aged 40 to 49 in good health. Some clones in this sample may be carry-over from other donors' samples. The genes are TRBV7-6 and TRBJ1-2; 7 bases fit TRBD1. CDR3 residues: CASSLAETGRGVTGYTF. DNA of the CDR3: TGTGCCAGCAGCTTAGCCGAGACAGGGAGAGGTGTTACGGGCTACACCTTC.